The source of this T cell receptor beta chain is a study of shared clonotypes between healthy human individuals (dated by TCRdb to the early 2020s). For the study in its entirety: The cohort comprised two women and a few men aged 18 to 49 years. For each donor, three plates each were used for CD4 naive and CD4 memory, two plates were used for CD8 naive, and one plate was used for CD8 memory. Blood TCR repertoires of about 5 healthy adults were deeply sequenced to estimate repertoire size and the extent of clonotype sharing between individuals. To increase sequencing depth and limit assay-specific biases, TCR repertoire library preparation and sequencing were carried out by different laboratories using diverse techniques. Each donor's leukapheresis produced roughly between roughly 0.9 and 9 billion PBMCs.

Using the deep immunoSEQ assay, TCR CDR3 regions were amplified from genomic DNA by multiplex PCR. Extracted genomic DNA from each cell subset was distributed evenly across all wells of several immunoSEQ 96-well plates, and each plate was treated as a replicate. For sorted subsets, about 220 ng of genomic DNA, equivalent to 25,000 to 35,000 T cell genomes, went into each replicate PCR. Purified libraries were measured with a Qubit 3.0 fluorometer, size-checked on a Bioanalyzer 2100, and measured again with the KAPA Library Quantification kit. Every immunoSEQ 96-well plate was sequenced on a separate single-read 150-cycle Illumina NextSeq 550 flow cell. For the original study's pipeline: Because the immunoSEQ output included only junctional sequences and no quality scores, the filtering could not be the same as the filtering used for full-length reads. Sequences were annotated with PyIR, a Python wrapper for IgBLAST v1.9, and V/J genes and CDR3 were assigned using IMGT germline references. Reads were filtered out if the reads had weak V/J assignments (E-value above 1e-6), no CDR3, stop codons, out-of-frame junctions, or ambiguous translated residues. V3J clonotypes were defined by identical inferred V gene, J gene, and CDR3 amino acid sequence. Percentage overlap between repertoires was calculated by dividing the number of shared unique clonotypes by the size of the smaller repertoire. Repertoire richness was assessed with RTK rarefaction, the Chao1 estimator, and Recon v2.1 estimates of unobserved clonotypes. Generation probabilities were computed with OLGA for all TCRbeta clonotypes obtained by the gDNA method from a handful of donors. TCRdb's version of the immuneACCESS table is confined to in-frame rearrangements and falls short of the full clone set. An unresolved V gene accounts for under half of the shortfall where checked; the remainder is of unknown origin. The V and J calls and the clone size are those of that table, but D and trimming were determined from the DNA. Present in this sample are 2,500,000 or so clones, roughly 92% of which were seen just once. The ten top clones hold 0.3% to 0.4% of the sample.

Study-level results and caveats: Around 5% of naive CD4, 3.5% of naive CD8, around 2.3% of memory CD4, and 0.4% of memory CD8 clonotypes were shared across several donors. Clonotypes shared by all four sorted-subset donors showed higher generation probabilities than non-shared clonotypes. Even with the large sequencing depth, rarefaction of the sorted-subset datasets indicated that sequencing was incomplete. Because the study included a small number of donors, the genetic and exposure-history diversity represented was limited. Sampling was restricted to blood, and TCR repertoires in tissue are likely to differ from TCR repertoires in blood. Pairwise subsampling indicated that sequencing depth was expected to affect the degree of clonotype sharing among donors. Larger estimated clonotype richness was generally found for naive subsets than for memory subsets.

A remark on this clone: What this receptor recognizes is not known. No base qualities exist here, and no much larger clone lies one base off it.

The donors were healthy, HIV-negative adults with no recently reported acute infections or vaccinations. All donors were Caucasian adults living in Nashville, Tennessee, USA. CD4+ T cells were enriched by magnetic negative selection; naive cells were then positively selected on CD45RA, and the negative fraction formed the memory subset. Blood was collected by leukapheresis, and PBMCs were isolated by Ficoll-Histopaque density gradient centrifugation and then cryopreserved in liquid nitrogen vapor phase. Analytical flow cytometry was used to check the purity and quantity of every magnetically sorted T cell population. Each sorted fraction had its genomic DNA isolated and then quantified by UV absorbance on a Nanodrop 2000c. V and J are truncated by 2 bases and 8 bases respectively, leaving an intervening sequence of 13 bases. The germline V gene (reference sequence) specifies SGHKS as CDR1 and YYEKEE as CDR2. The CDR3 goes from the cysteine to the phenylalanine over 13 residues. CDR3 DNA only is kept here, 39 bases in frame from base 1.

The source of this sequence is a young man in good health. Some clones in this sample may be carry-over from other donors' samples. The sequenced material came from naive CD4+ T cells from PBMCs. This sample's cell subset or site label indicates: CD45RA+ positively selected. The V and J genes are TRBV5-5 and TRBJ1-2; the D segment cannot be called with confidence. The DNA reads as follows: TGTGCCAGCAGCTTATCTGGTCTGGACGGCTACACCTTC. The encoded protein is CASSLSGLDGYTF.